One and the same sample provided the 22 T cell receptor beta chains below, sequenced in a study of CD8 T cells in Susac syndrome. cDNA came from around 0.54 to 1 ug RNA primed by random hexamers. From the immunoSEQ multiplex PCR reads, TCRdb called clonotypes with MiXCR, one entry per CDR3 protein. The sample carries 300,000 to 350,000 distinct CDR3 sequences, 92% recorded once. Sequenced input: CD4+ T cells from PBMCs. These receptors all come from a human donor with multiple sclerosis.

The J gene is TRBJ1-1, the V gene TRBV29-1; D is ambiguous. The CDR3 consists of 13 residues. The V end lost 4 bases, the J end lost 2 bases, and 11 bases lay between the germline ends. Germline V gene sequence: CDR1 SQVTM, CDR2 ANQGSEA. The CDR3 coding sequence is TGCAGCGTTGCAAGGGTCCTCAACACTGAAGCTTTCTTT. Amino acids: CSVARVLNTEAFF.

There are a few counts of this clonotype. This chain uses TRBV6-2 or TRBV6-3 with TRBJ2-1; 7 bases line up with TRBD2. The CDR3 loop spans 17 amino acids. The V gene end was trimmed by 1 base and the J gene end by 2 bases; junction bases not matched to a gene: 8. Looked up from germline, CDR1 is MNHEY and CDR2 is SVGEGT. CDR3 protein: CASSYLGLAETYNEQFF. DNA of the CDR3: TGTGCCAGCAGTTACTTGGGGCTAGCGGAAACCTACAATGAGCAGTTCTTC.

This chain links TRBV19 with TRBJ2-3; D possibly corresponds to TRBD2 (5 bases). V dropped 7 bases and J dropped 1 base, with 15 bases sitting between them. This CDR3 is 15 amino acids long. Per germline, CDR1 LNHDA and CDR2 SQIVND (reference sequence). The CDR3 sequence: CASKPERTRTDTQYF. The DNA of the CDR3 is TGTGCCAGTAAGCCAGAGCGGACCCGCACAGATACGCAGTATTTT.

V and J are TRBV2 and TRBJ2-7; D ambiguous. In germline, CDR1 is SNHLY, CDR2 FYNNEI. Trimming took off 6 bases at V and 0 bases at J, with 12 bases between the two ends. This CDR3 region has 14 residues. As DNA, the CDR3 is TGTGCCAGCAGCGTAGCCGCGCGCTCCTACGAGCAGTACTTC. Its protein is CASSVAARSYEQYF.

V usage is TRBV25-1 and J usage is TRBJ1-2, with D maybe TRBD1 (5 bases). This CDR3 comprises 15 residues. CDR1 MGHDK and CDR2 SYGVNS come from the germline V gene. V gave up 4 bases and J gave up 4 bases, with 16 bases separating them. CDR3 coding DNA: TGTGCCAGCAGTGGCAGCGGGGCAAAGCCCTATGGCTACACCTTC. It is translated as CASSGSGAKPYGYTF.

The gene calls are TRBV6-1 and TRBJ2-1; weak D call: TRBD2 (6 bases). The CDR3 sequence is 13 residues long. V lost 0 bases and J 9 bases, leaving 9 bases between the germline ends. Germline values: CDR1 MNHNS, CDR2 SASEGT. CDR3 region: CASSEALAVEQFF. The CDR3 DNA sequence: TGTGCCAGCAGTGAAGCGTTAGCGGTTGAGCAGTTCTTC.

The rearrangement uses TRBV19 and TRBJ2-3; 8 bases match TRBD2. Germline V lookup: CDR1 LNHDA, CDR2 SQIVND (reference sequence). The CDR3 length is 16 residues. The V segment lost 5 bases and the J segment 3 bases; nucleotides outside the gene matches: 10. CDR3 in DNA: TGTGCCAGTAGTCAGAATGGGCGGGGGGCGACAGATACGCAGTATTTT. Protein: CASSQNGRGATDTQYF.

The chain joins TRBV7-8 to TRBJ1-1; D possibly corresponds to TRBD1 (6 bases). Trimming took off 1 base at V and 1 base at J, with 22 bases between the two ends. The CDR3 consists of 19 residues. Germline CDR1 SGHVS, CDR2 FQNEAQ. CDR3 DNA sequence: TGTGCCAGCAGCTTAGGTTGGTGGGGGCAATCAGGGACGAACACTGAAGCTTTCTTT. This encodes CASSLGWWGQSGTNTEAFF.

Here the CDR3 reads CAIRVGVTEAFF. CDR3 coding DNA: TGCGCTATAAGAGTCGGGGTCACTGAAGCTTTCTTT. The V call is TRBV29-1, the J call TRBJ1-1; no reliable D call. Germline-derived CDR1 and CDR2 are SQVTM and ANQGSEA. This CDR3 region has 12 residues.

The V call is TRBV12-3 or TRBV12-4, the J call TRBJ2-7; D not resolved. V was clipped by 8 bases and J by 4 bases, with 12 bases between them. The CDR3 has 12 residues. In nucleotides, the CDR3 is TGTGCCAGCTCCTGGAGCCGGTACGAGCAGTACTTC. The encoded protein is CASSWSRYEQYF.

The genes are TRBV7-2 and TRBJ1-2; D remains ambiguous. The CDR3 covers 12 residues. Germline lookup yields CDR1 SGHTA and CDR2 FQGNSA. Trimming left V 5 bases short and J 5 bases short, with 9 bases between. The CDR3 loop is CASSVVAYGYTF. The CDR3, as DNA: TGTGCCAGCAGCGTAGTCGCGTATGGCTACACCTTC. Supplemented by reference TRBV7-2 and TRBJ1-2, the full variable domain reads GAGVSQSPSNKVTEKGKDVELRCDPISGHTALYWYRQSLGQGLEFLIYFQGNSAPDKSGLPSDRFSAERTGGSVSTLTIQRTQQEDSAVYLCASSVVAYGYTFGSGTRLTVV.

This rearrangement joins TRBV12-3 or TRBV12-4 to TRBJ2-7, with 8 bases matching TRBD1. This CDR3 spans 15 amino acids. V shed 1 base, J shed 5 bases, and the junction held 7 bases outside the gene matches. In DNA, the CDR3 is TGTGCCAGCAGTTTAGGCAGGGGGCGTCTCCACGAGCAGTACTTC. Amino acids: CASSLGRGRLHEQYF.

The chain combines TRBV20-1 with TRBJ2-3; D possibly corresponds to TRBD2 (5 bases). The CDR3 has 14 amino acids. Trimming left V 2 bases short and J 3 bases short, with 12 bases between. CDR1 is DFQATT and CDR2 is SNEGSKA in the germline V gene (reference sequence). CDR3 residues: CSARKRLGTDTQYF. CDR3 nucleotide sequence: TGCAGTGCTAGAAAGCGGTTGGGGACAGATACGCAGTATTTT.

The chain carries TRBV30 and TRBJ1-1, with D unclear. In germline, CDR1 is GTSNPN, CDR2 SVGIG (reference sequence). The CDR3 runs 13 residues. V lost 4 bases, J lost 10 bases, and 19 bases lay in between. CDR3 sequence reads: CAWTQNLSRRAFF. The CDR3 bases are TGTGCCTGGACCCAAAACCTTAGCCGGCGAGCTTTCTTT.

V is TRBV12-3 or TRBV12-4 and J is TRBJ2-5, with 9 bases lining up with TRBD1. The CDR3 totals 15 residues. V shed 5 bases, J shed 7 bases, and the junction held 11 bases outside the gene matches. The CDR3 nucleotides are TGTGCCAGCAGTGCGGGACAGGGAGGATGGGGGACCCAGTACTTC. This codes for CASSAGQGGWGTQYF.

The chain couples TRBV30 to TRBJ1-1; 7 nucleotides agree with TRBD1. The CDR3 is 17 amino acids. Trimming took 4 bases from V and 5 from J; bases not matched to a gene: 19. CDR1 and CDR2 from the germline V gene are GTSNPN and SVGIG (reference sequence). DNA of the CDR3: TGTGCCTGGACCCCCTTCGGGACAGTAAGCCGAAGGACTGAAGCTTTCTTT. Protein: CAWTPFGTVSRRTEAFF.

The chain employs TRBV2 and TRBJ2-2; D may correspond to TRBD1 or TRBD2 (5 bases each). This CDR3 has 15 residues. The V end lost 3 bases, the J end lost 6 bases, and 14 bases lay between the germline ends. Germline CDR1 is SNHLY and CDR2 is FYNNEI. The CDR3 coding sequence is TGTGCCAGCAGTGAGGGATGGGGACCCTCCGGGGAGCTGTTTTTT. Amino acid sequence: CASSEGWGPSGELFF.

This chain joins TRBV14 and TRBJ2-5; the D is unclear. The germline V gene encodes CDR1 SGHDN and CDR2 FVKESK. V lost 1 base and J lost 5, with 5 bases in between. The CDR3 has 12 residues. The CDR3 DNA follows: TGTGCCAGCAGCCAAGTTTCGGAGACCCAGTACTTC. As protein: CASSQVSETQYF.

This clonotype was detected a few times. J is TRBJ2-7 and V is TRBV29-1, with D possibly TRBD2 on 5 matching bases. This CDR3 is built from 12 residues. Germline assignment: CDR1 SQVTM and CDR2 ANQGSEA. V was trimmed by 5 bases and J by 1 base, leaving 9 bases between them. The DNA for the CDR3 is TGCAGCGTTCAAAGCGGATCCTACGAGCAGTACTTC. This gives the protein CSVQSGSYEQYF.

V is TRBV30 and J is TRBJ1-2; a possible D gene is TRBD1 (5 bases). CDR3 length: 14 residues. Trimming stripped 2 bases from V and 4 bases from J, with 14 bases between. In germline, CDR1 is GTSNPN, CDR2 SVGIG (reference sequence). CDR3 region: CAWSRQSVSYGYTF. The CDR3 DNA reads TGTGCCTGGAGTAGACAGTCGGTCTCCTATGGCTACACCTTC.

This clonotype turned up a few times. The rearrangement links TRBV6-2 or TRBV6-3 to TRBJ2-2; D is undetermined. Per germline, CDR1 MNHEY and CDR2 SVGEGT. Trimming shortened V by 8 bases and J by 5 bases, and 12 bases separated the two germline ends. The CDR3 runs 13 residues. The CDR3 region is CASSPRRTGELFF. In DNA, the CDR3 is TGTGCCAGCTCACCCAGAAGAACCGGGGAGCTGTTTTTT.

The rearrangement uses TRBV12-3 or TRBV12-4 and TRBJ1-1; 9 bases line up with TRBD1. The CDR3 is 16 amino acids. V was pared by 6 bases and J by 5 bases, with 13 bases of the junction left unmatched. In DNA, the CDR3 is TGTGCCAGCAGCCCAAACGTGGGACAGGGAGGAACTGAAGCTTTCTTT. It yields the protein CASSPNVGQGGTEAFF.